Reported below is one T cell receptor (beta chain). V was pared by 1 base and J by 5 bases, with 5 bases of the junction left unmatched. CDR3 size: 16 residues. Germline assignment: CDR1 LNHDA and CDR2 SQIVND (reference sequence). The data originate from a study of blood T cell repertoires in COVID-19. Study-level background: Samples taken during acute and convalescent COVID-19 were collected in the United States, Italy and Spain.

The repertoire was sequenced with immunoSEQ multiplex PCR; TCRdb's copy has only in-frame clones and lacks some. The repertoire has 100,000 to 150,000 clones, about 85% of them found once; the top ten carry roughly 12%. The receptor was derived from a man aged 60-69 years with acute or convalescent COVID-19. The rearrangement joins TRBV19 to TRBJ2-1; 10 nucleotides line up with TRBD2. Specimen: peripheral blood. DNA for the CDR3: TGTGCCAGTAGTATAGGTTGGCTAGCGGGGGACAATGAGCAGTTCTTC. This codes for CASSIGWLAGDNEQFF.